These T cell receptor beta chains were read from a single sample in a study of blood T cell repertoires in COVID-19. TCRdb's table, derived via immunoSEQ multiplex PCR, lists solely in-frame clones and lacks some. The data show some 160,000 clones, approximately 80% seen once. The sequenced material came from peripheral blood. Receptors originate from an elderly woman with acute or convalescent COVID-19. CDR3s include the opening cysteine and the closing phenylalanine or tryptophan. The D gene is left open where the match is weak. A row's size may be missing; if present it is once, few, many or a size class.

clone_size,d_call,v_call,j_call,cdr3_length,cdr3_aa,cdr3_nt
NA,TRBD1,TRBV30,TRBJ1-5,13,CAWSDRGGQPQHF,TGTGCCTGGAGTGACAGGGGAGGTCAGCCCCAGCATTTT
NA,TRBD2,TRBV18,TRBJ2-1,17,CASSPLSLAGGPNEQFF,TGTGCCAGCTCACCACTGTCACTAGCGGGGGGGCCTAATGAGCAGTTCTTC
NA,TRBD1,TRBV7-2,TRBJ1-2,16,CASSSYREGASYGYTF,TGTGCCAGCAGCTCCTACCGGGAGGGGGCGAGTTATGGCTACACCTTC
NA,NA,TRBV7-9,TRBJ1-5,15,CASSGLGGGNQPQHF,TGTGCCAGCAGCGGCCTGGGGGGAGGCAATCAGCCCCAGCATTTT
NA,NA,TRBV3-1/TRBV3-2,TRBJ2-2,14,CASSPDKNTGELFF,TGTGCCAGCAGCCCGGACAAGAACACCGGGGAGCTGTTTTTT
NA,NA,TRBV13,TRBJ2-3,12,CASGGATDTQYF,TGTGCCAGCGGGGGGGCAACAGATACGCAGTATTTT
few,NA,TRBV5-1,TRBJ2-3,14,CASSPGPSTDTQYF,TGCGCCAGCAGCCCAGGGCCAAGCACAGATACGCAGTATTTT
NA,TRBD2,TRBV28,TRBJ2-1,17,CASRHASGTPSYNEQFF,TGTGCCAGCCGACATGCCAGCGGGACTCCCTCCTACAATGAGCAGTTCTTC
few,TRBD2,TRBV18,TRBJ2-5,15,CASSRGLAAQETQYF,TGTGCCAGCTCAAGAGGACTAGCGGCCCAAGAGACCCAGTACTTC
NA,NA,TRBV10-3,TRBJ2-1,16,CAIRKSGPDSYNEQFF,TGTGCCATCAGGAAAAGCGGGCCCGACTCCTACAATGAGCAGTTCTTC
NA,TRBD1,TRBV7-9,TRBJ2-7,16,CASSGAGTGVAYEQYF,TGTGCCAGCAGCGGTGCCGGGACAGGGGTTGCCTACGAGCAGTACTTC
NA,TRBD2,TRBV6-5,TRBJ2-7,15,CASTGGAGGSYEQYF,TGTGCCAGCACCGGTGGGGCGGGAGGCTCCTACGAGCAGTACTTC
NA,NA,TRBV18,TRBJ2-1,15,CASSPRGGGENEQFF,TGTGCCAGCTCACCCCGGGGAGGAGGGGAAAATGAGCAGTTCTTC
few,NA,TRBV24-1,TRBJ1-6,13,CATAGPYNSPLHF,TGTGCCACCGCGGGCCCGTATAATTCACCCCTCCACTTT
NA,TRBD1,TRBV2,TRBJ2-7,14,CASSEAWDSTEQYF,TGTGCCAGCAGTGAAGCCTGGGACAGCACCGAGCAGTACTTC
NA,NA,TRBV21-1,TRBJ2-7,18,CARTLEATSGSTVYEQYF,TGTGCCAGAACACTCGAGGCAACTAGCGGGAGTACGGTCTACGAGCAGTACTTC
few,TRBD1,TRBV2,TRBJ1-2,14,CASSETGEDYGYTF,TGTGCCAGCAGTGAAACAGGGGAGGACTATGGCTACACCTTC
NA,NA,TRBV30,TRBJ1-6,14,CAWSAQSYNSPLHF,TGTGCCTGGAGTGCACAAAGCTATAATTCACCCCTCCACTTT
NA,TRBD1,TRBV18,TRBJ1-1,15,CASSPSTGVGTEAFF,TGTGCCAGCTCACCTTCGACAGGGGTGGGCACTGAAGCTTTCTTT
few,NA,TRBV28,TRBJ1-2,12,CASSLQNYGYTF,TGTGCCAGCAGTTTACAGAACTATGGCTACACCTTC
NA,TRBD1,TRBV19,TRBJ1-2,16,CASSQGRDREYYGYTF,TGTGCCAGTAGCCAGGGGCGCGACAGGGAGTATTATGGCTACACCTTC
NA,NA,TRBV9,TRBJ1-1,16,CASSVGGGAGDTEAFF,TGTGCCAGCAGCGTAGGAGGAGGGGCGGGGGACACTGAAGCTTTCTTT
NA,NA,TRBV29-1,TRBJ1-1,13,CSVEGAGLTEAFF,TGCAGCGTTGAAGGTGCGGGGTTAACTGAAGCTTTCTTT
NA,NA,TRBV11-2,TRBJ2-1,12,CASSLQNYEQFF,TGTGCCAGCAGCTTACAAAACTATGAGCAGTTCTTC
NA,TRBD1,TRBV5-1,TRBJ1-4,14,CASSHRGSNEKLFF,TGCGCCAGCAGCCACAGGGGCTCTAATGAAAAACTGTTTTTT
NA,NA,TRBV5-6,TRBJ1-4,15,CASSLAGGLGEKLFF,TGTGCCAGCAGCTTGGCCGGGGGGCTCGGGGAAAAACTGTTTTTT
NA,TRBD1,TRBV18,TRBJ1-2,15,CASSPRTGADDGYTF,TGTGCCAGCTCACCAAGGACAGGGGCAGATGATGGCTACACCTTC
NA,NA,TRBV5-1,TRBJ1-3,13,CASSFEVGNTIYF,TGCGCCAGCAGCTTCGAGGTTGGAAACACCATATATTTT
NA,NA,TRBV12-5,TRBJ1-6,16,CASAPEGGLTGSPLHF,TGTGCTAGTGCTCCAGAAGGGGGACTAACGGGATCACCCCTCCACTTT
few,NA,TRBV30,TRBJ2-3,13,CAWSRTRTDTQYF,TGTGCCTGGAGTAGGACTCGCACAGATACGCAGTATTTT
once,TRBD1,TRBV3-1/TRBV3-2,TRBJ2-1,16,CASSQGGGQGYNEQFF,TGTGCCAGCAGCCAAGGGGGTGGACAGGGATATAATGAGCAGTTCTTC
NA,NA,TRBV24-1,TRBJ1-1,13,CATSDYRDSEAFF,TGTGCCACCAGTGATTACCGGGACTCTGAAGCTTTCTTT
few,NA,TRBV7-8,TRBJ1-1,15,CASSLGWTTNTEAFF,TGTGCCAGCAGCTTAGGTTGGACAACAAACACTGAAGCTTTCTTT
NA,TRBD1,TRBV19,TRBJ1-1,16,CASSITGEALNTEAFF,TGTGCCAGTAGTATAACAGGGGAAGCGTTGAACACTGAAGCTTTCTTT
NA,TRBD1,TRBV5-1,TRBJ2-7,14,CASSKDGQGGEQYF,TGCGCCAGCAGCAAAGACGGACAGGGCGGCGAGCAGTACTTC
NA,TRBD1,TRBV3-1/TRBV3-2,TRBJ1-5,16,CASSLGTGYSNQPQHF,TGTGCCAGCAGCCTGGGGACAGGATATAGCAATCAGCCCCAGCATTTT
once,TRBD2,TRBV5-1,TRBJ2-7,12,CASSLWEGRLYF,TGCGCCAGCAGCTTGTGGGAGGGACGGCTATACTTC
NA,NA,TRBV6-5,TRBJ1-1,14,CASSPGHRNTEAFF,TGTGCCAGCAGCCCGGGACATAGGAACACTGAAGCTTTCTTT
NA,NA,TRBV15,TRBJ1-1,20,CATSRAQGAQPGHGRYEAFF,TGTGCCACCAGCAGAGCACAGGGTGCCCAACCGGGACACGGACGTTATGAAGCTTTCTTT
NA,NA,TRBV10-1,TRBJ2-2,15,CATRKSGGENGELFF,TGCGCCACCAGAAAATCGGGGGGCGAGAACGGGGAGCTGTTTTTT
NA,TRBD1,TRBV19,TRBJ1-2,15,CASSRGQGNNYGYTF,TGTGCCAGTAGTAGGGGACAGGGAAACAACTATGGCTACACCTTC
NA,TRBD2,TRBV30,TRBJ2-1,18,CAWSVTGRGGGSHNEQFF,TGTGCCTGGAGTGTAACGGGCAGGGGCGGGGGGAGTCACAATGAGCAGTTCTTC
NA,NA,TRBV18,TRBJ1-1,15,CASSPLQGINTEAFF,TGTGCCAGCTCACCATTGCAGGGGATCAACACTGAAGCTTTCTTT
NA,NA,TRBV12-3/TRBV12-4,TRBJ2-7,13,CASSPHETYEQYF,TGTGCCAGCAGCCCGCATGAGACCTACGAGCAGTACTTC
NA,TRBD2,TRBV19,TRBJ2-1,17,CASSAQLAGDSYNEQFF,TGTGCCAGTAGTGCACAACTAGCGGGAGACTCCTACAATGAGCAGTTCTTC
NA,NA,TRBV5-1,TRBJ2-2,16,CASSPGHLGVTGELFF,TGCGCCAGCAGCCCGGGACATCTAGGGGTGACCGGGGAGCTGTTTTTT
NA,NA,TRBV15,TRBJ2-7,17,CATSSGNRDRDTYEQYF,TGTGCCACCAGCAGTGGTAACCGGGACCGGGACACCTACGAGCAGTACTTC
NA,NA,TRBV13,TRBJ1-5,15,CASSRGWNSNQPQHF,TGTGCCAGCAGCCGCGGTTGGAACAGCAATCAGCCCCAGCATTTT
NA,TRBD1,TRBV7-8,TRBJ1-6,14,CASSSGTGDSPLHF,TGTGCCAGCAGCTCCGGGACAGGAGATTCACCCCTCCACTTT
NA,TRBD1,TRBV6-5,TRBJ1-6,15,CASSRGQGANSPLHF,TGTGCCAGCAGTAGAGGGCAGGGGGCGAATTCACCCCTCCACTTT
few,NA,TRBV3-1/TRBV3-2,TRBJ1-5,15,CASSPGGGMGQPQHF,TGTGCCAGCAGCCCAGGTGGGGGCATGGGGCAGCCCCAGCATTTT
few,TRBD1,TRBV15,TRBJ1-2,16,CATSRPMDRAVDGYTF,TGTGCCACCAGCAGACCTATGGACAGGGCTGTAGATGGCTACACCTTC
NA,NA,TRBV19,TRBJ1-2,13,CASSIRQVDGYTF,TGTGCCAGTAGTATCCGACAGGTTGATGGCTACACCTTC
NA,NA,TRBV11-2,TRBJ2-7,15,CASSLVVGADYEQYF,TGTGCCAGCAGCTTAGTAGTAGGGGCAGACTACGAGCAGTACTTC